The clone carrying this T cell receptor (beta chain) was seen only once. No antigen is known for it. The CDR3 consists of 14 residues. The V and J ends lost 3 bases and 6 bases respectively, with 12 bases between them. The data stem from a study of identical twins. The study's findings and limits: Monozygotic twin pairs showed more out-of-frame TCR alpha sharing than models estimated.

In TCRdb, the 5' RACE reads were re-called with MiXCR into one record per CDR3 protein. Of fewer than 900,000 distinct CDR3 sequences in the sample, less than 25% were seen once. The same specimen was also included in a second study, on T cells expressing NK-cell markers. That paper adds: Seven HCMV-seropositive donors and one seronegative donor made up the eight sequenced donors.

The receptor's source is a woman between 18 and 29 years old in good health. Sequenced: PBMCs. This rearrangement joins TRBV12-3 or TRBV12-4 to TRBJ2-4; the D gene could be TRBD1 or TRBD2 (5 bases each). CDR3 sequence reads: CASSLLGDGNIQYF. The CDR3 nucleotides are TGTGCCAGCAGTTTGCTGGGGGATGGAAACATTCAGTACTTC.